At least ten counts were recorded for the clone carrying this T cell receptor beta chain. The sample originates from a study of early T cells in non-severe SARS-CoV-2 infection. TCRdb reprocessed the 5' RACE reads with MiXCR, giving one entry per CDR3 protein. The sample carries approximately 29,000 distinct CDR3 sequences, approximately 6.3% recorded once. The origin of this receptor is an adult who was a healthcare worker with PCR-confirmed SARS-CoV-2 infection or an uninfected control (not recorded which). Sequenced: whole blood.

In DNA form, the CDR3 reads TGTGCCAGCAGCGACAGGGGGCCATGGACTGAAGCTTTCTTT. This sequence encodes CASSDRGPWTEAFF. This chain links TRBV3-1 with TRBJ1-1, with 10 positions matching TRBD1. V was pared by 5 bases and J by 5 bases, with 5 bases of the junction left unmatched. CDR1 LGHDT and CDR2 YNNKEL come from the germline V gene (reference sequence). The CDR3 totals 14 residues.